The rows below give T cell receptor beta chains drawn from one sample of a study of T cell repertoires in cytomegalovirus infection. Antigen specificity for these receptors is unknown. TCRdb called the reads again in MiXCR, with one record for every CDR3 protein. Here the sample spans around 540,000 distinct CDR3 sequences, roughly a third being singletons. The starting material was cultured PBMCs, obtained from culture after CMV antigen stimulation. Receptors were obtained from a human donor in good health (CMV status not recorded). Some clones in this sample may be carry-over from other donors' samples. Both conserved end residues are part of each CDR3. Fields, in order: CDR3 length, clone size, V gene, J gene, D gene, CDR3 DNA, CDR3 protein. D genes are given only for firm matches. Rows give clone size only sometimes, using once, few, many, or a class for an expanded clone.

18	-	TRBV24-1	TRBJ2-5	TRBD2	TGTGCCACCAACGCATCCGGGACTAGCGGGACCAACCAAGAGACCCAGTACTTC	CATNASGTSGTNQETQYF
11	few	TRBV4-1	TRBJ2-1	-	TGCGCCAGCTGGGTATACAATGAGCAGTTCTTC	CASWVYNEQFF
13	-	TRBV19	TRBJ2-1	-	TGTGCCAGTAGTATGTTCTCTGGCAATGAGCAGTTCTTC	CASSMFSGNEQFF
13	few	TRBV28	TRBJ2-1	-	TGTGCCAGCAGGCGGTCAGACTACAATGAGCAGTTCTTC	CASRRSDYNEQFF
16	many	TRBV6-2/TRBV6-3	TRBJ2-7	TRBD2	TGTGCCAGCAGTTACTCGACGGCTAGCGGAGCCTACGAGCAGTACTTC	CASSYSTASGAYEQYF
15	few	TRBV28	TRBJ2-2	-	TGTGCCAGCAACGCCCGGGACACTCTCACCGGGGAGCTGTTTTTT	CASNARDTLTGELFF
13	-	TRBV19	TRBJ2-3	TRBD2	TGTGCCAGTAGCACAGCGGGAGTCGATACGCAGTATTTT	CASSTAGVDTQYF
17	-	TRBV25-1	TRBJ2-5	TRBD2	TGTGCCAGCAGTGAATGGAGGGAGCGGGAGTCTTGGGAGACCCAGTACTTC	CASSEWRERESWETQYF
13	-	TRBV28	TRBJ2-7	TRBD2	TGTGCCAGCAGTCCCGCCGGGGGGGCCGAGCAGTACTTC	CASSPAGGAEQYF
14	-	TRBV20-1	TRBJ2-3	-	TGCAGTGCTAGAGATTACGGGGAACCGGATACGCAGTATTTT	CSARDYGEPDTQYF
16	-	TRBV10-3	TRBJ2-2	TRBD2	TGTGCCACCGAATTATCCGGGACTACCAACACCGGGGAGCTGTTTTTT	CATELSGTTNTGELFF
15	few	TRBV11-2	TRBJ2-1	-	TGTGCCAGCAGCTTAGGGGCAGGGAGTATCAATGAGCAGTTCTTC	CASSLGAGSINEQFF
14	-	TRBV7-2	TRBJ2-1	TRBD2	TGTGCCAGCAGCCAACTAGCGGGGTACAATGAGCAGTTCTTC	CASSQLAGYNEQFF
13	many	TRBV12-3/TRBV12-4	TRBJ1-1	-	TGTGCCAGCAGTTCGACCGGGTGGACTGAAGCTTTCTTT	CASSSTGWTEAFF
17	many	TRBV7-2	TRBJ2-1	-	TGTGCCAGCAGCTTAGTTGCTGGGCTCGATGCCTACAATGAGCAGTTCTTC	CASSLVAGLDAYNEQFF
12	-	TRBV7-2	TRBJ2-3	-	TGTGCCAGCAGCCAAGGCGAGCGGATGAGTTATTTT	CASSQGERMSYF
17	-	TRBV5-1	TRBJ2-5	TRBD1	TGCGCCAGCAGCTTGGACGCTACCGGGACAGCACAAGAGACCCAGTACTTC	CASSLDATGTAQETQYF
13	few	TRBV5-4	TRBJ2-1	-	TGTGCCAGCAGCACCGTCGGGGCGGATGAGCAGTTCTTC	CASSTVGADEQFF
16	many	TRBV7-2	TRBJ2-7	TRBD2	TGTGCCAGCAGCTTAGAAGCGACTAGCGGGATACGGGAGCAGTACTTC	CASSLEATSGIREQYF
13	few	TRBV11-1	TRBJ2-5	TRBD1	TGTGCCAGCAGCACCGGGACAGAAGAGACCCAGTACTTC	CASSTGTEETQYF
16	few	TRBV7-2	TRBJ2-2	TRBD2	TGTGCCAGCAGCTTAAGAAGTATAGCGGGAATCGGGGAGCTGTTTTTT	CASSLRSIAGIGELFF
19	-	TRBV6-6	TRBJ1-5	TRBD1	TGTGCCAGCAGTTCGGGACAGGGGGTAAGGGGGACGAGCAATCAGCCCCAGCATTTT	CASSSGQGVRGTSNQPQHF
14	once	TRBV7-2	TRBJ1-6	TRBD1	TGTGCCAGCAGCTTATCAGGGGGATGGTCACCCCTCCACTTT	CASSLSGGWSPLHF
14	-	TRBV14	TRBJ2-5	-	TGTGCCAGCAGCCAGAATACAGGGCTGGAGACCCAGTACTTC	CASSQNTGLETQYF
14	few	TRBV7-9	TRBJ1-2	-	TGTGCCAGCAGGCAAGCCAATACTAACTATGGCTACACCTTC	CASRQANTNYGYTF
16	-	TRBV19	TRBJ2-2	TRBD1	TGTGCCAGTAGCCCCCAGGACAGGGGCCATCCCGGGGAGCTGTTTTTT	CASSPQDRGHPGELFF